The 26 T cell receptor beta chains below all came from one sample that was sequenced in a study of cytomegalovirus exposure and HLA in healthy donors. The method was immunoSEQ multiplex PCR; TCRdb's version includes in-frame clones alone and lacks a portion of them. The table lists under 200,000 clones, about 89% of them singletons, with around 3.1% in the top ten. The sample consisted of PBMCs. The source of these receptors is a woman younger than 35 in good health and CMV-seropositive.

CDR3: CASSPGQGFAYGYTF. The CDR3 DNA is TGTGCCAGCAGCCCGGGACAGGGTTTCGCCTATGGCTACACCTTC. J is TRBJ1-2 and V is TRBV27; 9 bases are shared with TRBD1. J lost 4 bases, V lost 6 bases, and 9 bases had no gene match. The CDR3 sequence is 15 residues long. Germline CDR1 reads MNHEY; CDR2 reads SMNVEV (reference sequence).

The V gene is TRBV5-1, the J gene TRBJ2-2; possible D gene TRBD1, 6 bases. Germline CDR1 reads SGHRS; CDR2 reads YFSETQ. V lost 2 bases, J lost 3 bases, and 14 bases lay in between. The CDR3 contains 16 residues. The CDR3 DNA is TGCGCCAGCAGCTTTCACCAGGGGCCGGACACCGGGGAGCTGTTTTTT. The encoded protein is CASSFHQGPDTGELFF.

The chain is built from TRBV7-6 and TRBJ1-3; tentative D call: TRBD1 (5 bases). V was cut by 3 bases and J by 2 bases, with 8 bases left in between. The CDR3 length is 14 residues. The germline V gene has CDR1 SGHVS and CDR2 FNYEAQ. The CDR3 nucleotides are TGTGCCAGCAGCTTCCAGGGTACTGGAAACACCATATATTTT. It specifies CASSFQGTGNTIYF.

This rearrangement joins TRBV7-9 to TRBJ2-7; possible D gene TRBD1, 5 bases. This CDR3 has 16 amino acids. Germline-derived CDR1 and CDR2 are SEHNR and FQNEAQ (reference sequence). The V end lost 1 base, the J end lost 0 bases, and 13 bases lay between the germline ends. Here the CDR3 reads CASSLGWGRSSYEQYF. Written as DNA, the CDR3 is TGTGCCAGCAGCTTAGGATGGGGCAGGAGCTCCTACGAGCAGTACTTC.

The genes are TRBV28 and TRBJ2-4; 11 bases map to TRBD1. The CDR3 consists of 15 residues. Per germline, CDR1 MDHEN and CDR2 SYDVKM. Trimming took 6 bases from V and 1 from J; bases not matched to a gene: 2. The DNA of the CDR3 is TGTGCCAGCAGGGACAGGGGGCTGGCCAAAAACATTCAGTACTTC. Translating gives CASRDRGLAKNIQYF.

The chain combines TRBV28 with TRBJ2-2, with 9 bases that match TRBD2. After removal of 5 bases from V and 2 bases from J, the junction contained 6 bases not matched to a gene. Germline V gene data show CDR1 as MDHEN and CDR2 as SYDVKM. The CDR3 is 16 amino acids. The chain's CDR3 is CASSLAGPSNTGELFF. The CDR3 DNA follows: TGTGCCAGCAGTCTAGCGGGACCCTCAAACACCGGGGAGCTGTTTTTT.

This rearrangement joins TRBV6-5 to TRBJ2-2; a weak D match, TRBD2 (5 bases). Deletions cut 2 bases from V and 2 bases from J, with 6 bases between. The CDR3 sequence is 14 residues long. Per germline, CDR1 MNHEY and CDR2 SVGAGI. The CDR3 DNA is TGTGCCAGCAGTTACGGACTTAACACCGGGGAGCTGTTTTTT. Translated: CASSYGLNTGELFF.

The genes are TRBV23-1 and TRBJ2-7, with D possibly being TRBD2 (5 bases). TRBV23-1 is recorded as an ORF, its role being uncertain. Deletions cut 8 bases from V and 4 bases from J, with 18 bases between. The CDR3 runs to 14 residues. The CDR3 sequence: CASPSWRGLYEQYF. The CDR3 nucleotides are TGCGCCAGCCCTTCATGGAGAGGGTTGTACGAGCAGTACTTC.

This chain connects TRBV6-1 to TRBJ1-6; D is undetermined. Germline loops: CDR1 MNHNS, CDR2 SASEGT. Trimming pared 5 bases from V and 0 bases from J, leaving 8 bases between. The CDR3 sequence is 15 residues long. CDR3 sequence (DNA): TGTGCCAGCAGTAACCGGGACTCCTATAATTCACCCCTCCACTTT. This sequence encodes CASSNRDSYNSPLHF.

The genes are TRBV2 and TRBJ1-2; possible D gene TRBD1, 5 bases. The V and J ends lost 3 bases and 2 bases respectively, with 13 bases between them. The germline V gene has CDR1 SNHLY and CDR2 FYNNEI. The CDR3 contains 15 residues. In nucleotides, the CDR3 is TGTGCCAGCAGTGATGGGCAGGGATTAAACTATGGCTACACCTTC. Its translation: CASSDGQGLNYGYTF.

J is TRBJ1-1 and V is TRBV27; D unresolved. The V end lost 4 bases, the J end lost 1 base, and 10 bases lay between the germline ends. The CDR3 runs 14 residues. Per the germline V gene, CDR1 is MNHEY and CDR2 is SMNVEV (reference sequence). The CDR3 DNA follows: TGTGCCAGCAGTTCCCGACAAAAGAACACTGAAGCTTTCTTT. Its protein is CASSSRQKNTEAFF.

The gene calls are TRBV2 and TRBJ1-2; a weak D match, TRBD1 (6 bases). The CDR3 runs 15 residues. The V end was cut by 1 base, the J end by 2 bases, with 11 bases between. Germline loops: CDR1 SNHLY, CDR2 FYNNEI. CDR3 coding DNA: TGTGCCAGCAGTGAAGTGCGGGGGGCCAACTATGGCTACACCTTC. This codes for CASSEVRGANYGYTF.

This clone has just one count. The gene calls are TRBV6-6 and TRBJ2-2, with D possibly being TRBD1 (6 bases). The V and J ends lost 2 bases and 3 bases respectively, with 13 bases between them. The CDR3 covers 16 residues. CDR1 is MNHNY and CDR2 is SVGAGI in the germline V gene (reference sequence). CDR3 amino acids: CASSYRAGADTGELFF. Here the CDR3 DNA reads TGTGCCAGCAGTTACAGGGCAGGGGCGGACACCGGGGAGCTGTTTTTT.

The J gene is TRBJ2-2, the V gene TRBV27; a weak D match, TRBD1 (5 bases). CDR1 and CDR2 from the germline V gene are MNHEY and SMNVEV (reference sequence). The CDR3 contains 15 residues. V gave up 4 bases and J gave up 0 bases, with 9 bases separating them. The CDR3 loop is CASSSGRANTGELFF. The CDR3 bases are TGTGCCAGCAGTTCCGGCAGGGCGAACACCGGGGAGCTGTTTTTT.

The chain joins TRBV7-9 to TRBJ2-5; 10 bases fit TRBD2. V dropped 0 bases and J dropped 3; count of bases not matched to a gene: 4. Looked up from germline, CDR1 is SEHNR and CDR2 is FQNEAQ (reference sequence). CDR3 size: 16 residues. CDR3 coding DNA: TGTGCCAGCAGCTTAGCCGGTACTAGCGGGGAAGAGACCCAGTACTTC. It is translated as CASSLAGTSGEETQYF.

The chain joins TRBV6-1 to TRBJ2-3, with 10 bases fitting TRBD2. This CDR3 comprises 17 residues. The germline gives CDR1 MNHNS, CDR2 SASEGT. Unmatched junction bases numbered 10, after V lost 0 bases and J lost 7 bases. The CDR3 protein is CASSEAPSGGALYTQYF. As DNA, the CDR3 is TGTGCCAGCAGTGAAGCCCCGAGCGGGGGGGCACTCTATACGCAGTATTTT.

This rearrangement joins TRBV19 to TRBJ2-4; possibly TRBD1 for D (6 bases). Trimming stripped 0 bases from V and 0 bases from J, with 9 bases between. The CDR3 contains 16 residues. The germline gives CDR1 LNHDA, CDR2 SQIVND (reference sequence). The CDR3 loop is CASSIDQQGAKNIQYF. CDR3 sequence (DNA): TGTGCCAGTAGTATAGATCAACAGGGAGCCAAAAACATTCAGTACTTC.

This clone turned up a few times. This rearrangement joins TRBV30 to TRBJ1-1; D perhaps matches TRBD1 (5 bases). Per germline, CDR1 GTSNPN and CDR2 SVGIG (reference sequence). CDR3 size: 14 residues. With 0 bases removed from V and 1 base from J, the gap between germline ends came to 9 bases. This chain's CDR3 is CAWSVLRGNTEAFF. The CDR3 coding sequence is TGTGCCTGGAGTGTACTAAGGGGGAACACTGAAGCTTTCTTT.

This clone was found a few times. V usage is TRBV4-2 and J usage is TRBJ2-7; 14 nucleotides align to TRBD2. The V segment lost 0 bases and the J segment 6 bases; nucleotides outside the gene matches: 4. The CDR3 runs 16 residues. Germline V gives CDR1 LGHNA, CDR2 YNFKEQ. CDR3 sequence: CASSQEGGLAGAEQYF. The CDR3, as DNA: TGTGCCAGCAGCCAAGAGGGGGGACTAGCGGGAGCCGAGCAGTACTTC.

The rearrangement uses TRBV6-5 and TRBJ1-1; TRBD1 matches at 7 bases. The trim removed 6 bases at V and 6 bases at J, leaving 10 bases unmatched. The CDR3 is 14 residues long. Germline V gives CDR1 MNHEY, CDR2 SVGAGI. CDR3 nucleotide sequence: TGTGCCAGCAGGGTACACAGGGGCGCGGCTGAAGCTTTCTTT. Translated, it gives CASRVHRGAAEAFF.

The chain combines TRBV11-3 with TRBJ2-7; D is unresolved. Trimming left V 3 bases short and J 0 bases short, with 6 bases between. The CDR3 has 13 amino acids. Germline CDR1 and CDR2: SGHNT and YENEEA. The CDR3 coding sequence is TGTGCCAGCAGCTTTACCAGCTCCTACGAGCAGTACTTC. Its protein is CASSFTSSYEQYF.

J is TRBJ2-3 and V is TRBV5-6; 13 positions agree with TRBD2. V lost 2 bases, J lost 0 bases, and 0 bases stayed unmatched. This CDR3 has 16 amino acids. Germline lookup yields CDR1 SGHDT and CDR2 YYEEEE. The CDR3 sequence: CASSLLAGGSTDTQYF. For the CDR3, the DNA is TGTGCCAGCAGCTTACTAGCGGGAGGGAGCACAGATACGCAGTATTTT.

V gene TRBV19 combines with J gene TRBJ1-2; 8 bases line up with TRBD1. This CDR3 is 14 amino acids long. The V gene's germline CDR1 is LNHDA and CDR2 SQIVND (reference sequence). With 5 bases clipped from V and 4 bases from J, the junction kept 6 bases outside the gene matches. In DNA, the CDR3 is TGTGCCAGTAGTTTACAGGGGGTTGTCTATGGCTACACCTTC. Its protein is CASSLQGVVYGYTF.

The chain has TRBV7-8 and TRBJ2-5, with TRBD2 identical over 7 bases. V lost 2 bases and J lost 4; bases outside the gene matches: 10. The CDR3 has 16 residues. Germline lookup yields CDR1 SGHVS and CDR2 FQNEAQ. This CDR3 reads CASSLTERDVTETQYF. In nucleotides, the CDR3 is TGTGCCAGCAGCTTAACGGAGCGGGATGTCACAGAGACCCAGTACTTC.

V usage is TRBV15 and J usage is TRBJ2-5; 13 positions agree with TRBD2. Germline loops: CDR1 LNHNV, CDR2 YYDKDF (reference sequence). The V and J ends lost 1 base and 4 bases, in that order; junction bases with no gene match: 6. The CDR3 is made up of 17 amino acids. The CDR3 region is CATSRALAGGPGETQYF. CDR3 DNA sequence: TGTGCCACCAGCAGAGCACTAGCGGGAGGGCCTGGAGAGACCCAGTACTTC.

This chain joins TRBV7-9 and TRBJ2-7, with D tentatively TRBD2 (5 bases). The germline V and J ends were trimmed by 3 bases and 4 bases, with 16 bases remaining between them. Germline V lookup: CDR1 SEHNR, CDR2 FQNEAQ (reference sequence). This CDR3 has 15 amino acids. Here the CDR3 reads CASSLVEGEGYEQYF. CDR3 in DNA: TGTGCCAGCAGCTTGGTAGAGGGAGAAGGGTACGAGCAGTACTTC.